This passage covers 2 T cell receptor beta chains from one sample sequenced in a study of blood T cell repertoires in COVID-19 (dated by TCRdb to the early 2020s). To prepare the library, the immunoSEQ multiplex PCR assay was applied. This immuneACCESS table, as held by TCRdb, lists in-frame sequences with V and J called but not all clones. Of the missing ones, under half trace to an unresolved V gene in checked studies; the others have no known cause. The sample data list roughly 120,000 clones, and more than 80% of these were observed just once. Roughly 4.4% of the sample is held by the ten biggest clonotypes. The sample consisted of peripheral blood. These TCRs come from a woman aged 50 to 60 with acute or convalescent COVID-19.

The chain combines TRBV11-3 with TRBJ2-1; 7 bases align to TRBD2. The CDR3 length is 14 residues. CDR1 is SGHNT and CDR2 is YENEEA in the germline V gene. The trim removed 2 bases at V and 6 bases at J, leaving 4 bases unmatched. CDR3: CASSLSGGGNEQFF. The DNA of the CDR3 is TGTGCCAGCAGCTTAAGCGGCGGGGGCAATGAGCAGTTCTTC.

The V and J genes are TRBV21-1 and TRBJ1-5; the tabulated D call, TRBD1, remains unverified against the DNA. TRBV21-1 is an annotated pseudogene. The CDR3 consists of 17 residues. The CDR3 bases are TGTGCCAGCAGAACGGACAGGTCTTCGCTCCGTGATCAGCCCCAGCATTTT. As protein: CASRTDRSSLRDQPQHF.